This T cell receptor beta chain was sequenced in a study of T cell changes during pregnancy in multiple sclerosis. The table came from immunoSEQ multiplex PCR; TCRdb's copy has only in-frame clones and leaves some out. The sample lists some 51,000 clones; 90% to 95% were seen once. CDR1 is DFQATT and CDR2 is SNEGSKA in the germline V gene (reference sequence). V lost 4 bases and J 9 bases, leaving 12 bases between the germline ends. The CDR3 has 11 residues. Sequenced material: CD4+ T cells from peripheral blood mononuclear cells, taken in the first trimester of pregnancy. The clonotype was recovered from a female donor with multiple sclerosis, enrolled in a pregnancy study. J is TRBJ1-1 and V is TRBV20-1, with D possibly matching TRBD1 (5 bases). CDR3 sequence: CSANQGIKAFF. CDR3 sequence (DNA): TGCAGTGCTAACCAGGGAATCAAAGCTTTCTTT.